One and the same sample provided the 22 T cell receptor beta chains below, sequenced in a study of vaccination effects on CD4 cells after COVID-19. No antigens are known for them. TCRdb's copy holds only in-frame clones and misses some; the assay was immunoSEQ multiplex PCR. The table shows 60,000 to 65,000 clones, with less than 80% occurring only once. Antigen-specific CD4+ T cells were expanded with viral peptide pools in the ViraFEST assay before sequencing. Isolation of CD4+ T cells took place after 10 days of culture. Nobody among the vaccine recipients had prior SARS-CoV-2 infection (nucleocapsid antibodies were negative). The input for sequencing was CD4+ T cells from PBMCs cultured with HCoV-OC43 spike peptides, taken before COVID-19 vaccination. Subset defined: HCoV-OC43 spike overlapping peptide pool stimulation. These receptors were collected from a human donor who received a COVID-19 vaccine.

In nucleotides, the CDR3 is TGTGCCAGCAGTCCGGTTATGGCAGATACGCAGTATTTT. Translation: CASSPVMADTQYF. V gene TRBV12-3 or TRBV12-4 combines with J gene TRBJ2-3; D gene uncertain. Trimming shortened V by 5 bases and J by 4 bases, and 10 bases separated the two germline ends. The CDR3 loop spans 13 amino acids.

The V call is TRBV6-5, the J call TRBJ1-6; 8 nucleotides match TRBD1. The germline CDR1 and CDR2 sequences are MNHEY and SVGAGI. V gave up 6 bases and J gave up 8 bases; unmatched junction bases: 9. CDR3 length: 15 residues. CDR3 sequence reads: CASSPDRGTHSPLHF. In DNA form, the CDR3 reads TGTGCCAGCAGCCCCGACAGGGGTACGCATTCACCCCTCCACTTT.

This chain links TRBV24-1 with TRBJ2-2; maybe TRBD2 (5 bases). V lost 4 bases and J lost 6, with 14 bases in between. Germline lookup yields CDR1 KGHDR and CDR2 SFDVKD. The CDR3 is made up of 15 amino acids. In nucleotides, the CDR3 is TGTGCCACCAGTGACCGCGCTTGGGAGTCCGGGGAGCTGTTTTTT. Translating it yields CATSDRAWESGELFF.

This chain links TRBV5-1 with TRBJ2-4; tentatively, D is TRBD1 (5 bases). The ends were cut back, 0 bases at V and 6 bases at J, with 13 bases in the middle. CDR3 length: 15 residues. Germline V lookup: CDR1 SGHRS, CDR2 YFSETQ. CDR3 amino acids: CASSLESTVLNIQYF. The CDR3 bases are TGCGCCAGCAGCTTGGAGTCGACAGTTTTAAACATTCAGTACTTC. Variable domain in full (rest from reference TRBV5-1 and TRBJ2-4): KAGVTQTPRYLIKTRGQQVTLSCSPISGHRSVSWYQQTPGQGLQFLFEYFSETQRNKGNFPGRFSGRQFSNSRSEMNVSTLELGDSALYLCASSLESTVLNIQYFGAGTRLSVL.

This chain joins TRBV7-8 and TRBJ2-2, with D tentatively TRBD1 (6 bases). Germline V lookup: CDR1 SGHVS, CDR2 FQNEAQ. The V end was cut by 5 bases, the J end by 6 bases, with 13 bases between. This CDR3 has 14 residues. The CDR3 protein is CASSQLQGAGELFF. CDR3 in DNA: TGTGCCAGCAGCCAATTACAGGGCGCCGGGGAGCTGTTTTTT.

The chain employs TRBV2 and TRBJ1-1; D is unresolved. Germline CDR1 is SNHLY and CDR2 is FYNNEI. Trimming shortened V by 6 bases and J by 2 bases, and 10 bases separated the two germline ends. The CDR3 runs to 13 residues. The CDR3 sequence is CASRLDVNTEAFF. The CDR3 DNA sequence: TGTGCCAGCAGACTCGACGTAAACACTGAAGCTTTCTTT.

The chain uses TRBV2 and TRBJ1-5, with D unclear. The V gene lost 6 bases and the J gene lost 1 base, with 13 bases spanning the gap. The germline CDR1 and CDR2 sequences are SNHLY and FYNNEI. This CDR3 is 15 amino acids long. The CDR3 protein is CASRGRTVSNQPQHF. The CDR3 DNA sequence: TGTGCCAGCAGGGGAAGGACGGTCAGCAATCAGCCCCAGCATTTT.

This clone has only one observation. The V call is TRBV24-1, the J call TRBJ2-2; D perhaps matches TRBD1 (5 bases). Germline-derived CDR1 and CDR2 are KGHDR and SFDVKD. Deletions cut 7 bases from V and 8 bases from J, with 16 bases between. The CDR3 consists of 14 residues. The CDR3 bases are TGTGCCACCAGCCCACAGGCCCCGAAGGGGGAGCTGTTTTTT. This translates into CATSPQAPKGELFF.

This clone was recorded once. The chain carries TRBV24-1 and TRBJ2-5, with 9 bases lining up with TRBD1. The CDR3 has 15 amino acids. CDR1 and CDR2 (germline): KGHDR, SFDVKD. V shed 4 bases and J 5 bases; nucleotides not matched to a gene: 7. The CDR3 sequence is CATSDPQGAAETQYF. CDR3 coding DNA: TGTGCCACCAGTGACCCACAGGGGGCGGCGGAGACCCAGTACTTC.

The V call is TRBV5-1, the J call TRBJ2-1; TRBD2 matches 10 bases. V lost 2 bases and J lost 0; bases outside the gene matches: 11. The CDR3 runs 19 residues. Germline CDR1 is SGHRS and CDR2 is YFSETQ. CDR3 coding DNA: TGCGCCAGCAGCTTCCGGCGAAGCGGGGGGGCCAGCTCCTACAATGAGCAGTTCTTC. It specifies CASSFRRSGGASSYNEQFF.

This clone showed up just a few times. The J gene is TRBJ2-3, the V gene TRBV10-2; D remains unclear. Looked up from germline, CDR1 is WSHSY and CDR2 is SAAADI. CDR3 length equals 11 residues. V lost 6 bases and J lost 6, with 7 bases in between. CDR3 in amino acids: CASSVGDTQYF. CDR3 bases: TGCGCCAGCAGCGTGGGGGATACGCAGTATTTT.

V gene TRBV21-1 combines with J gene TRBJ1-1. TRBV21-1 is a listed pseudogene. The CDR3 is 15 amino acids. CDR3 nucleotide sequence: TGTGCCAGCAGCAAAGGGGTCGGGCCGAACACTGAAGCTTTCTTT. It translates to CASSKGVGPNTEAFF.

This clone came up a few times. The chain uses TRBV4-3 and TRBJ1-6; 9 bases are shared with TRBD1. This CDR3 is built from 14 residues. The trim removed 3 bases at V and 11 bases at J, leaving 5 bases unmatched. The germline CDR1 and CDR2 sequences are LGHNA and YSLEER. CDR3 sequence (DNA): TGCGCCAGCAGCCAGGGACAGGGCATAGCACCCCTCCACTTT. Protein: CASSQGQGIAPLHF.

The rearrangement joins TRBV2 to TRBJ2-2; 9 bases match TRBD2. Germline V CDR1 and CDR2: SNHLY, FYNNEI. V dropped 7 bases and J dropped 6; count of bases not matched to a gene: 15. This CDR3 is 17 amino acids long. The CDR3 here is CASTRTGTSYKPGELFF. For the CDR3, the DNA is TGTGCCAGCACCCGAACCGGGACTAGCTATAAGCCCGGGGAGCTGTTTTTT.

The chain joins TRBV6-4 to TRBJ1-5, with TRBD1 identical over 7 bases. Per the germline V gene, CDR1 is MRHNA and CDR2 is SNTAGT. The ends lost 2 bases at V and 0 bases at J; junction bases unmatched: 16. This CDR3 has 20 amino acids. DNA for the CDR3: TGTGCCAGCAGTGACCCCTTTAAAGGGGGCGAGCCGAATAGCAATCAGCCCCAGCATTTT. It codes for CASSDPFKGGEPNSNQPQHF.

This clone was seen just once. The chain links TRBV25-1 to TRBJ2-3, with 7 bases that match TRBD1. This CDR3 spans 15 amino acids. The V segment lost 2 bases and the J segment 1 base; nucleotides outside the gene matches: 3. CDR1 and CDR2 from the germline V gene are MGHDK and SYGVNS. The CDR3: CASSEPGQGTDTQYF. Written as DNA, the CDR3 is TGTGCCAGCAGTGAACCCGGACAGGGCACAGATACGCAGTATTTT.

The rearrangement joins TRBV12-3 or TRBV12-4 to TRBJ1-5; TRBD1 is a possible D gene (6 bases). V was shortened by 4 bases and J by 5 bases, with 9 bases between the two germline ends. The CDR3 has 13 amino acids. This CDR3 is CASSSQGYQPQHF. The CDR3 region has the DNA TGTGCCAGCAGTTCACAGGGTTATCAGCCCCAGCATTTT.

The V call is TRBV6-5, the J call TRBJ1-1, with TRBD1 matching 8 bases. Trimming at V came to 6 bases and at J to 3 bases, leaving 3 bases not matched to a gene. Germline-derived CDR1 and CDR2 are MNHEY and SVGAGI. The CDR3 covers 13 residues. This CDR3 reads CASRQGEDTEAFF. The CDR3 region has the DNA TGTGCCAGCAGACAGGGGGAGGACACTGAAGCTTTCTTT.

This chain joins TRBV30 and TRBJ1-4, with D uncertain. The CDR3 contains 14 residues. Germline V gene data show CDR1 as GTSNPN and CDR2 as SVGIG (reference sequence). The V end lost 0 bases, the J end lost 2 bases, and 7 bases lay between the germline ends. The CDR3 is CAWSVHRTNEKLFF. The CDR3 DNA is TGTGCCTGGAGTGTACATCGTACTAATGAAAAACTGTTTTTT.

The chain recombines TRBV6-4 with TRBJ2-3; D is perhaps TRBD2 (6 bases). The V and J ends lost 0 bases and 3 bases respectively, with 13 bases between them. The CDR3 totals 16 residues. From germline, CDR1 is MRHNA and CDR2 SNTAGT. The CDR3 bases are TGTGCCAGCAGTGACTCCCCCGCGGGGAGAACAGATACGCAGTATTTT. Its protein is CASSDSPAGRTDTQYF.

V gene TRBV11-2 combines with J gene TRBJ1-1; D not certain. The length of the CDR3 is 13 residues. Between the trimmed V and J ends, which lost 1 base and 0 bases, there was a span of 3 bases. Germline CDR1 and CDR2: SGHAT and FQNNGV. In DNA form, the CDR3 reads TGTGCCAGCAGCTTAGGATTGAACACTGAAGCTTTCTTT. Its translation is CASSLGLNTEAFF.

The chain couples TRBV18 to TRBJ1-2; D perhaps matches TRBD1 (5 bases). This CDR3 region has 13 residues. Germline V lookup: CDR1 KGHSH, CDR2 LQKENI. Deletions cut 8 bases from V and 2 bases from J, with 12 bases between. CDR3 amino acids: CASRPTVNYGYTF. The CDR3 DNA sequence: TGTGCCAGCCGACCGACAGTGAACTATGGCTACACCTTC.